This TCR beta chain was profiled in a study of cytomegalovirus exposure and HLA in healthy donors. Study-wide results and limits: Researchers catalogued approximately 160 TCR beta chains as cytomegalovirus-associated.

Only in-frame clones appear in the TCRdb table, and some are missing; sequencing was by immunoSEQ multiplex PCR. The sample holds 140,000 or so clones, roughly 90% seen once. Germline loops: CDR1 SGHTA, CDR2 FQGNSA. V lost 6 bases to trimming and J lost 0 bases, with 11 bases between them. CDR3 size: 15 residues. For this clone: The antigen remains undetermined.

These donors were members of the approximately 110-subject validation cohort, a group separate from the approximately 680-subject first cohort. Sequencing was carried out using PBMCs. The source is a man younger than 30 in good health and CMV-seronegative. The V and J genes are TRBV7-2 and TRBJ1-4; tentatively, D is TRBD1 (6 bases). The CDR3 here is CASSYRASTNEKLFF. CDR3 sequence (DNA): TGTGCCAGCAGTTACAGGGCCTCAACTAATGAAAAACTGTTTTTT. Full variable domain (outside the CDR3, taken from reference TRBV7-2 and TRBJ1-4): GAGVSQSPSNKVTEKGKDVELRCDPISGHTALYWYRQSLGQGLEFLIYFQGNSAPDKSGLPSDRFSAERTGGSVSTLTIQRTQQEDSAVYLCASSYRASTNEKLFFGSGTQLSVL.